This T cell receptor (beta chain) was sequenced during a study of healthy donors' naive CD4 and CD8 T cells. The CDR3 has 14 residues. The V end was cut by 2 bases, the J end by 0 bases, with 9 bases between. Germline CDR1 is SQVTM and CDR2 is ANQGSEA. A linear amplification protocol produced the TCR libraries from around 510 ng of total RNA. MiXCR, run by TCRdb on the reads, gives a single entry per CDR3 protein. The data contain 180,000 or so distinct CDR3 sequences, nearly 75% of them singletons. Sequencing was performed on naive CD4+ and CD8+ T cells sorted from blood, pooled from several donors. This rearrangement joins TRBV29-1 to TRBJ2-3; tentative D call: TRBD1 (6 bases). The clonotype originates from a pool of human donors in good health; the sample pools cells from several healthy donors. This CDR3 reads CSVETGQSTDTQYF. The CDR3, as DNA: TGCAGCGTTGAAACCGGACAGAGCACAGATACGCAGTATTTT.